The 15 T cell receptor beta chains in this list originate from one sample, sequenced in a study of blood T cell repertoires in COVID-19. Clones were sequenced by immunoSEQ multiplex PCR, and TCRdb holds only the in-frame ones, with some missing. The data show about 180,000 clones, with about 91% seen just once and roughly 3.7% held by the top ten. Material: peripheral blood. These receptors all stem from a woman in her twenties or thirties with acute or convalescent COVID-19.

This chain uses TRBV25-1 with TRBJ1-2; D not resolved. Per the germline V gene, CDR1 is MGHDK and CDR2 is SYGVNS. The V end was cut by 3 bases, the J end by 0 bases, with 8 bases between. This CDR3 is 14 amino acids long. CDR3 in DNA: TGTGCCAGCAGTGATCCAGGTCCTAACTATGGCTACACCTTC. Residues: CASSDPGPNYGYTF.

This chain uses TRBV30 with TRBJ1-5; 10 bases line up with TRBD1. Germline CDR1 and CDR2: GTSNPN and SVGIG (reference sequence). CDR3 size: 13 residues. V lost 6 bases to trimming and J lost 5 bases; unmatched junction nucleotides: 4. In DNA form, the CDR3 reads TGTGCCTGCCGGGACAGGGGTTATCAGCCCCAGCATTTT. It translates to CACRDRGYQPQHF.

V and J are TRBV5-8 and TRBJ1-6; D not resolved. The CDR3 loop spans 16 amino acids. Trimming stripped 1 base from V and 2 bases from J, with 10 bases between. Germline V gene data show CDR1 as SGHTS and CDR2 as YDEGEE. The CDR3 here is CASSLKGGPYNSPLHF. The CDR3 DNA sequence: TGTGCCAGCAGCTTGAAGGGAGGTCCCTATAATTCACCCCTCCACTTT.

The genes are TRBV7-2 and TRBJ2-4; the D is unclear. The CDR3 is made up of 15 amino acids. Trimming took 5 bases from V and 6 from J, leaving 17 bases between them. The germline V gene encodes CDR1 SGHTA and CDR2 FQGNSA. The CDR3 reads CASSLQNSIGNIQYF. The CDR3 nucleotides read TGTGCCAGCAGCCTCCAAAATTCAATCGGAAACATTCAGTACTTC.

V and J are TRBV11-3 and TRBJ1-1; no firm D call. V was clipped by 0 bases and J by 1 base, with 6 bases between them. This CDR3 region has 14 residues. Germline V CDR1 and CDR2: SGHNT, YENEEA. CDR3 in amino acids: CASSLDGGNTEAFF. The DNA for the CDR3 is TGTGCCAGCAGCTTAGACGGCGGGAACACTGAAGCTTTCTTT.

This chain links TRBV15 with TRBJ2-7, with 8 bases identical to TRBD1. Looked up from germline, CDR1 is LNHNV and CDR2 is YYDKDF (reference sequence). Trimming took 0 bases from V and 5 from J; bases not matched to a gene: 6. CDR3 length: 15 amino acids. Written as DNA, the CDR3 is TGTGCCACCAGCAGAGATGGGCAGGGGGCGAACGAGCAGTACTTC. Translation gives CATSRDGQGANEQYF.

The rearrangement uses TRBV30 and TRBJ1-3; D perhaps matches TRBD1 (5 bases). Germline lookup yields CDR1 GTSNPN and CDR2 SVGIG (reference sequence). The germline V and J ends were trimmed by 8 bases and 0 bases, with 11 bases remaining between them. The CDR3 extends over 13 amino acids. CDR3 nucleotides: TGTGCCCGGGACTCAAGCTCTGGAAACACCATATATTTT. Translation: CARDSSSGNTIYF.

This chain joins TRBV5-4 and TRBJ1-1, with D possibly being TRBD1 (5 bases). Germline CDR1 and CDR2: SGHNT and YYREEE (reference sequence). The CDR3 totals 15 residues. Between the trimmed V and J ends, which lost 0 bases and 3 bases, there was a span of 12 bases. The CDR3 sequence: CASSLVSGQYTEAFF. The CDR3, as DNA: TGTGCCAGCAGCTTGGTATCAGGGCAGTACACTGAAGCTTTCTTT.

The V call is TRBV15, the J call TRBJ2-1, with D uncertain. Germline CDR1 reads LNHNV; CDR2 reads YYDKDF (reference sequence). Deletions cut 4 bases from V and 0 bases from J, with 13 bases between. This CDR3 comprises 16 residues. The CDR3 here is CATSTRGVSSYNEQFF. CDR3 sequence (DNA): TGTGCCACCAGCACCCGAGGCGTGAGCTCCTACAATGAGCAGTTCTTC.

The chain uses TRBV7-2 and TRBJ2-4; 15 bases agree with TRBD2. Germline CDR1 SGHTA, CDR2 FQGNSA. V gave up 5 bases and J gave up 15 bases; unmatched junction bases: 14. The CDR3 is 16 amino acids. CDR3 residues: CASSPGLAGGIGAMYF. The CDR3 nucleotides are TGTGCCAGCAGCCCGGGACTAGCGGGAGGTATCGGTGCGATGTACTTC.

CDR3 nucleotides: TGTGCCAGCGGGCTCTCCGGGACAGCTAACAATGAGCAGTTCTTC. Residues: CASGLSGTANNEQFF. The rearrangement joins TRBV28 to TRBJ2-1, with 7 bases identical to TRBD1. The germline CDR1 and CDR2 sequences are MDHEN and SYDVKM. This CDR3 contains 15 residues. Losses at the gene ends were 8 bases for V and 5 bases for J; bases not matched to a gene: 12.

The gene calls are TRBV30 and TRBJ1-4, with D maybe TRBD1 (5 bases). The CDR3 is made up of 11 amino acids. Germline CDR1 GTSNPN, CDR2 SVGIG (reference sequence). Trimming took 7 bases from V and 10 from J, leaving 13 bases between them. Written as DNA, the CDR3 is TGTGCCTCCCCCAGGGAGGGAAAACTGTTTTTT. Translated, it gives CASPREGKLFF.

The chain is built from TRBV5-4 and TRBJ2-1, with D possibly being TRBD2 (6 bases). The CDR3 sequence is 15 residues long. V was clipped by 4 bases and J by 5 bases, with 16 bases between them. Per the germline V gene, CDR1 is SGHNT and CDR2 is YYREEE (reference sequence). CDR3 in DNA: TGTGCCAGCAGCGTGGACTACCGTCGACACAATGAGCAGTTCTTC. Its translation: CASSVDYRRHNEQFF.

The genes are TRBV24-1 and TRBJ1-1; D is perhaps TRBD1 (6 bases). The CDR3 covers 13 residues. CDR1 and CDR2 from the germline V gene are KGHDR and SFDVKD. V was pared by 9 bases and J by 1 base, with 11 bases between. The CDR3 loop reads CATATGKNTEAFF. The CDR3 DNA reads TGTGCCACCGCTACAGGGAAGAACACTGAAGCTTTCTTT.

The chain uses TRBV5-1 and TRBJ2-1; 14 bases agree with TRBD2. This CDR3 spans 16 amino acids. The V gene end was trimmed by 8 bases and the J gene end by 5 bases; junction bases not matched to a gene: 9. The germline CDR1 and CDR2 sequences are SGHRS and YFSETQ. The CDR3 DNA follows: TGCGCCAGTAACAAAGGACTAGCGGGAGGTCACAATGAGCAGTTCTTC. Translated: CASNKGLAGGHNEQFF.